Listed below are T cell receptor beta chains from one sample, sequenced in a study of early T cells in non-severe SARS-CoV-2 infection. One entry per CDR3 protein, called by TCRdb with MiXCR from the 5' RACE reads. The sample has tens of thousands of distinct CDR3 sequences; 5.4% are singletons. Sequenced here: whole blood, sampled at baseline. These receptors originate from an adult who was a healthcare worker with PCR-confirmed SARS-CoV-2 infection or an uninfected control (not recorded which). Both conserved end residues are part of each CDR3. A D gene is named only where the DNA matches it firmly. A clone size is listed for some rows: how often the clone was seen (once, few, many), or a class if it is expanded.

cdr3_nt cdr3_aa v_call clone_size cdr3_length d_call j_call
TGTGCCAGCCTAAGTGGGGCCACAGAGACCCAGTACTTC CASLSGATETQYF TRBV6-2/TRBV6-3 few 13 . TRBJ2-5
TGTGCCAGTACCCACCCCGGACAGTTTTCACTCTCTGGGGCCAACGTCCTGACTTTC CASTHPGQFSLSGANVLTF TRBV19 many 19 . TRBJ2-6
TGTGCCAGCAGTGAAGCGGGAGTTGAGGGGGAAACGCAGTATTTT CASSEAGVEGETQYF TRBV2 few 15 . TRBJ2-3
TGTGCCAGCAGTCCGGGGCCGAACACTGAAGCTTTCTTT CASSPGPNTEAFF TRBV2 many 13 . TRBJ1-1
TGTGCCTGGAGTGTACGGCAGTGGGGGAGGAATCAGCCCCAGCATTTT CAWSVRQWGRNQPQHF TRBV30 few 16 . TRBJ1-5
TGTGCCAGCAGCCACTACCAAGAGACCCAGTACTTC CASSHYQETQYF TRBV14 once 12 . TRBJ2-5
TGTGCCAGCAGTCCTACGGGACTAGCGGGAGGGGAGACCCAGTACTTC CASSPTGLAGGETQYF TRBV12-3/TRBV12-4 many 16 TRBD2 TRBJ2-5
TGTGCCAGCAGCAGTTCCGGGACAGGGTATTCACCCCTCCACTTT CASSSSGTGYSPLHF TRBV27 many 15 TRBD1 TRBJ1-6
TGTGCCAGCAGCCCGGGACCGGCAGAGACCCAGTACTTC CASSPGPAETQYF TRBV2 many 13 . TRBJ2-5
TGTGCCAGCAGTTTAGGGTCGACTAGCGGCACCGGGGAGCTGTTTTTT CASSLGSTSGTGELFF TRBV12-3/TRBV12-4 many 16 TRBD2 TRBJ2-2
TGTGCCAGCAGCCGTGGACGACGAACTGAAGCTTTCTTT CASSRGRRTEAFF TRBV12-3/TRBV12-4 many 13 . TRBJ1-1
TGCGCCAGCAGCTTGGATGGGGATCCGGGGCAGCCCCAGCATTTT CASSLDGDPGQPQHF TRBV5-1 few 15 . TRBJ1-5
TGTGCCAGCAGCTTCGCTAGCGGGAACACCGGGGAGCTGTTTTTT CASSFASGNTGELFF TRBV7-9 few 15 TRBD2 TRBJ2-2
TGCAGTGCAACCATAGCGGGAGGCGCTACACTAAGCACCTACGAGCAGTACTTC CSATIAGGATLSTYEQYF TRBV20-1 . 18 TRBD2 TRBJ2-7
TGTGCCAGCAGCCCAGGCGGGAGGGCCGAGGATACGCAGTATTTT CASSPGGRAEDTQYF TRBV12-3/TRBV12-4 . 15 TRBD2 TRBJ2-3
TGTGCCAGCAGGGCAGGGGTCTATGGCTACACCTTC CASRAGVYGYTF TRBV28 . 12 . TRBJ1-2
TGTGCCAGCAGTCGAGGGGTCCAAGAGACCCAGCACTTC CASSRGVQETQHF TRBV6-5 few 13 . TRBJ2-5
TGTGCCAGCAGCTTCACTGGCTCCTATGGCTACACCTTC CASSFTGSYGYTF TRBV11-2 many 13 . TRBJ1-2
TGTGCCACCTTGGACAGGGGGCTGTACAATGAGCAGTTCTTC CATLDRGLYNEQFF TRBV6-6 . 14 TRBD1 TRBJ2-1
TGCAGTGCTAGAGGGGGACGGGCGTCCCTCTATGGCTACACCTTC CSARGGRASLYGYTF TRBV20-1 many 15 . TRBJ1-2
TGTGCCAGCGAAAGCGGGAGGAGACTCACAGATACGCAGTATTTT CASESGRRLTDTQYF TRBV12-3/TRBV12-4 many 15 TRBD2 TRBJ2-3
TGCGCCAGCAGCTTGAAAAGCAAGAACACTGAAGCTTTCTTT CASSLKSKNTEAFF TRBV5-1 many 14 . TRBJ1-1
TGTGCCTGGAGCCAGGGCAGCGGGGATGGCTACACCTTC CAWSQGSGDGYTF TRBV30 few 13 . TRBJ1-2
TGCGCCAGCAGTGACTATCCAAGGGGGACTAAAAACAATGAGCAGTTCTTC CASSDYPRGTKNNEQFF TRBV10-1 few 17 . TRBJ2-1
TGCAGCGCGCAATCAGCCAGGGGGCGAGCCAATGAGCAGTTCTTC CSAQSARGRANEQFF TRBV29-1 many 15 TRBD1 TRBJ2-1
TGCGCCAGCAGCTTCTATCTCACGGAGTCGAGCGAGCAGTACTTC CASSFYLTESSEQYF TRBV5-1 many 15 . TRBJ2-7